This T cell receptor beta chain was identified in a study of blood T cell repertoires in COVID-19. Background on the study: From the United States, Italy and Spain came samples of acute and convalescent COVID-19. From T cells, B-cell-depleted T cells, or PBMCs came the material, which was cDNA or gDNA.

Data came from immunoSEQ multiplex PCR; TCRdb stores just in-frame clones and leaves some out. Of around 81,000 clones listed, roughly 88% are singletons. After removal of 6 bases from V and 2 bases from J, the junction contained 7 bases not matched to a gene. CDR1 is WSHSY, CDR2 SAAADI, per germline. The CDR3 spans 15 residues. This clone was recorded once. The source is a man in his sixties or seventies with acute or convalescent COVID-19. Material for sequencing was peripheral blood. This chain links TRBV10-2 with TRBJ2-3, with 8 bases identical to TRBD1. The CDR3: CASRSGQGLTDTQYF. The CDR3 DNA follows: TGCGCCAGCAGGTCCGGACAGGGACTCACAGATACGCAGTATTTT.